A selection of T cell receptor beta chains follows, all from one sample in a study of blood T cell repertoires in COVID-19. Method: immunoSEQ multiplex PCR; TCRdb's copy keeps in-frame clones and lacks some. The sample includes tens of thousands of clones, approximately 90% of them seen just once. Sample: peripheral blood. These receptors were taken from a man aged 50 to 59 with acute or convalescent COVID-19. Both conserved end residues are part of each CDR3. D genes are given only for firm matches. Expanded clones get a size class; other rows say once, few or many, or leave the size out.

abundance	j_gene	v_gene	d_gene	CDR3nt	CDR3aa
.	TRBJ1-2	TRBV12-3/TRBV12-4	.	TGTGCCAGCAGTAGGACATCCTATGGCTACACCTTC	CASSRTSYGYTF
few	TRBJ2-7	TRBV10-3	TRBD2	TGTGCCATCAGTACCGGGACTAGCGGGGGCGAGCAGTACTTC	CAISTGTSGGEQYF
.	TRBJ2-1	TRBV3-1/TRBV3-2	.	TGTGCCAGCAGCCCCCATTCGACTACAGACAATGAGCAGTTCTTC	CASSPHSTTDNEQFF
.	TRBJ1-6	TRBV2	.	TGTGCCACCACGGGGGACCCAGTATCACCCCTCCACTTT	CATTGDPVSPLHF
.	TRBJ2-7	TRBV10-3	.	TGTGCCATCAGTGGCAGGCTATCCTACGAGCAGTACTTC	CAISGRLSYEQYF
once	TRBJ1-2	TRBV27	.	TGTGCCAGCAGTCGCGCGGGGGAGGGCCTCGGCGGCTACACCTTC	CASSRAGEGLGGYTF
.	TRBJ1-5	TRBV15	TRBD1	TGTGCCACCAGCAGAGATATCGGCAGGGGGAGTCAGCCCCAGCATTTT	CATSRDIGRGSQPQHF
.	TRBJ1-5	TRBV6-1	.	TGTGCCAGCAGTGAAGGCAGGCCACGGGGGCAGCCCCAGCATTTT	CASSEGRPRGQPQHF
.	TRBJ1-2	TRBV7-9	.	TGTGCCAGCAGCTTAGCGGTAGGAACAGAAGGCTACACCTTC	CASSLAVGTEGYTF
.	TRBJ2-7	TRBV10-3	TRBD2	TGTGCCATCAGTGATCAGGCGGGGGGAATGCGCGCCTACGAGCAGTACTTC	CAISDQAGGMRAYEQYF
.	TRBJ1-5	TRBV18	.	TGTGCCAGCTCACCGGGGCAGAATCAGCCCCAGCATTTT	CASSPGQNQPQHF
.	TRBJ2-7	TRBV27	.	TGTGCCAGCAGTTTATCGACAGGGACTTTGGGCGAGCAGTACTTC	CASSLSTGTLGEQYF
.	TRBJ2-7	TRBV2	TRBD2	TGTGCCAGCAGTGAAGGGTTAGCGGGGGGAGCCGAGCAGTACTTC	CASSEGLAGGAEQYF
.	TRBJ1-1	TRBV6-5	TRBD1	TGTGCCAGCAGCAGAACAGGGGTCACTGAAGCTTTCTTT	CASSRTGVTEAFF
.	TRBJ1-2	TRBV5-6	.	TGTGCCAGCAGCGGGAGGCGAGGCTACACCTTC	CASSGRRGYTF
once	TRBJ2-7	TRBV12-5	.	TGTGCTAGTGGTTTGGTAAACAGGGCCTACGAGCAGTACTTC	CASGLVNRAYEQYF
.	TRBJ1-4	TRBV6-5	TRBD1	TGTGCCACCACGGACAGGAGGAATGAAAAACTGTTTTTT	CATTDRRNEKLFF
.	TRBJ1-6	TRBV30	.	TGTGCCTGGAGCACAGGGAGCTCCTATAATTCACCCCTCCACTTT	CAWSTGSSYNSPLHF
.	TRBJ1-4	TRBV10-3	TRBD1	TGTGCCATCAGTGGGGACAGGGGGAAGGAAAAACTGTTTTTT	CAISGDRGKEKLFF
.	TRBJ2-1	TRBV11-2	TRBD2	TGTGCCAGCAGCCAAGCGGGGGGAGCGAACAATGAGCAGTTCTTC	CASSQAGGANNEQFF
.	TRBJ2-3	TRBV10-2	.	TGCGCCAGCAGTGAGGGGGGGGGCTCAGATACGCAGTATTTT	CASSEGGGSDTQYF
once	TRBJ2-2	TRBV3-1/TRBV3-2	.	TGTGCCAGCAGGCCAGGGGGAGGCACCGGGGAGCTGTTTTTT	CASRPGGGTGELFF
.	TRBJ2-7	TRBV6-2/TRBV6-3	TRBD2	TGTGCCAGCAGCTTGGGACTAGCATCCCACGAGCAGTACTTC	CASSLGLASHEQYF
once	TRBJ1-3	TRBV12-3/TRBV12-4	.	TGTGCCACGGGGGAGGGCACCATATATTTT	CATGEGTIYF
.	TRBJ1-1	TRBV5-6	.	TGTGCCAGCAGCTCGCTCGTGGGGCCTGAAGCTTTCTTT	CASSSLVGPEAFF
.	TRBJ2-2	TRBV19	.	TGTGCCAGTAGTACCCGGGCGAGGGTGGGCACCGGGGAGCTGTTTTTT	CASSTRARVGTGELFF
.	TRBJ2-3	TRBV2	.	TGTGCAACGAAGTCTGGGGGGGCAACAGATACGCAGTATTTT	CATKSGGATDTQYF